Below are 28 T cell receptor beta chains sequenced from a single sample in a study of cytomegalovirus exposure and HLA in healthy donors. PCR involved 60 Vbeta and 13 Jbeta primers. Only in-frame clones appear in the TCRdb table, and some are missing; sequencing was by immunoSEQ multiplex PCR. The repertoire table contains more than 50,000 clones. The sample was PBMCs. Receptors originate from a man younger than 35 in good health and CMV-seropositive.

The chain combines TRBV5-8 with TRBJ2-2, with 15 nucleotides matching TRBD2. Trimming took 5 bases from V and 5 from J; bases not matched to a gene: 7. The CDR3 runs 17 residues. Germline V gene sequence: CDR1 SGHTS, CDR2 YDEGEE. CDR3 sequence (DNA): TGTGCCAGCAGAACCTGGACTAGCGGGAGGGCAACCGGGGAGCTGTTTTTT. Amino acids: CASRTWTSGRATGELFF.

CDR3 amino acids: CASSFEGGSYEQYF. In DNA form, the CDR3 reads TGTGCCAGCAGCTTTGAGGGAGGCTCCTACGAGCAGTACTTC. This chain links TRBV7-8 with TRBJ2-5; D is perhaps TRBD2 (6 bases). The J call may be wrong; the DNA end is better matched by TRBJ2-7. CDR1 is SGHVS, CDR2 FQNEAQ, per germline. The CDR3 runs 14 residues.

The rearrangement joins TRBV9 to TRBJ1-1; the match to TRBD1 covers 7 bases. The length of the CDR3 is 16 residues. Trimming at V came to 4 bases and at J to 0 bases, leaving 9 bases not matched to a gene. Looked up from germline, CDR1 is SGDLS and CDR2 is YYNGEE. The CDR3 protein is CASSPRDSPMNTEAFF. CDR3 coding DNA: TGTGCCAGCAGCCCCAGGGACAGTCCCATGAACACTGAAGCTTTCTTT.

V is TRBV27 and J is TRBJ2-5, with TRBD2 as a possible D gene (5 bases). The germline V gene encodes CDR1 MNHEY and CDR2 SMNVEV (reference sequence). The V end lost 3 bases, the J end lost 3 bases, and 8 bases lay between the germline ends. The CDR3 runs to 13 residues. The CDR3 coding sequence is TGTGCCAGCAGTTTGGACTGGAAAGAGACCCAGTACTTC. It yields the protein CASSLDWKETQYF.

The rearrangement links TRBV11-3 to TRBJ2-2, with 7 bases that match TRBD2. There are 13 residues in the CDR3. Trimming at V came to 5 bases and at J to 5 bases, leaving 2 bases not matched to a gene. Germline V gives CDR1 SGHNT, CDR2 YENEEA. CDR3: CASSRGVTGELFF. In nucleotides, the CDR3 is TGTGCCAGCAGCCGGGGGGTTACCGGGGAGCTGTTTTTT.

This chain links TRBV5-5 with TRBJ2-5; 10 nucleotides match TRBD1. From germline, CDR1 is SGHKS and CDR2 YYEKEE (reference sequence). V lost 4 bases, J lost 4 bases, and 10 bases stayed unmatched. This CDR3 has 16 amino acids. CDR3 loop: CASSLTGTGERETQYF. Written as DNA, the CDR3 is TGTGCCAGCAGCCTTACCGGGACAGGGGAACGAGAGACCCAGTACTTC.

The chain carries TRBV13 and TRBJ2-5, with 9 bases identical to TRBD1. V trimming: 5 bases; J trimming: 1 base; junction bases outside the gene matches: 8. This CDR3 has 16 residues. Germline CDR1 reads PRHDT; CDR2 reads FYEKMQ (reference sequence). The CDR3 DNA follows: TGTGCCAGCAGCCTTCCTGGGACAGGGCCCCAAGAGACCCAGTACTTC. Translated, it gives CASSLPGTGPQETQYF.

The chain combines TRBV27 with TRBJ2-3, with D maybe TRBD2 (5 bases). Trimming took off 4 bases at V and 0 bases at J, with 20 bases between the two ends. This CDR3 spans 18 amino acids. The germline V gene encodes CDR1 MNHEY and CDR2 SMNVEV (reference sequence). For the CDR3, the DNA is TGTGCCAGCAGTTACAATTCCCCAGTAGCGTCTAGCACAGATACGCAGTATTTT. Protein sequence: CASSYNSPVASSTDTQYF.

The chain has TRBV20-1 and TRBJ2-5; D possibly corresponds to TRBD1 (7 bases). The length of the CDR3 is 11 residues. From germline, CDR1 is DFQATT and CDR2 SNEGSKA (reference sequence). Trimming took off 5 bases at V and 9 bases at J, with 13 bases between the two ends. CDR3 in amino acids: CSAWTGGAQYF. CDR3 coding DNA: TGCAGTGCTTGGACAGGAGGGGCCCAGTACTTC.

The V and J genes are TRBV5-8 and TRBJ2-7, with 7 nucleotides matching TRBD1. Per germline, CDR1 SGHTS and CDR2 YDEGEE. The CDR3 is 14 residues long. Germline trimming cut 4 bases from V and 3 bases from J; bases unmatched to any gene: 7. In DNA form, the CDR3 reads TGTGCCAGCAGCATCACAGGGGCCCGCTACGAGCAGTACTTC. It codes for CASSITGARYEQYF.

The chain combines TRBV2 with TRBJ2-1; 7 bases are a match to TRBD2. From germline, CDR1 is SNHLY and CDR2 FYNNEI. The V and J ends lost 2 bases and 8 bases, in that order; junction bases with no gene match: 3. The CDR3 runs to 13 residues. Written as DNA, the CDR3 is TGTGCCAGCAGTGAACTGGGGGGGGATGAGCAGTTCTTC. It codes for CASSELGGDEQFF.

The chain carries TRBV7-6 and TRBJ2-3; TRBD2 might be the D (6 bases). This CDR3 has 14 residues. The V end lost 1 base, the J end lost 2 bases, and 7 bases lay between the germline ends. Germline CDR1 is SGHVS and CDR2 is FNYEAQ. The DNA for the CDR3 is TGTGCCAGCAGCTTAGGGCGGGACACAGATACGCAGTATTTT. It specifies CASSLGRDTDTQYF.

The chain joins TRBV5-5 to TRBJ1-2; D may be TRBD1 (5 bases). Germline lookup yields CDR1 SGHKS and CDR2 YYEKEE (reference sequence). V was trimmed by 6 bases and J by 5 bases, leaving 17 bases between them. This CDR3 has 14 amino acids. In DNA, the CDR3 is TGTGCCAGCAACCCGGGGGGGGAGGGATATGGCTACACCTTC. It is translated as CASNPGGEGYGYTF.

The chain couples TRBV2 to TRBJ2-5, with TRBD2 matching over 7 bases. The CDR3 is 15 amino acids. Losses at the gene ends were 2 bases for V and 5 bases for J; bases not matched to a gene: 8. CDR1 SNHLY and CDR2 FYNNEI come from the germline V gene. The CDR3 nucleotides are TGTGCCAGCAGTGAAATTAAATGGGGGGGGGAGACCCAGTACTTC. This codes for CASSEIKWGGETQYF.

The V and J genes are TRBV5-1 and TRBJ2-1; D is perhaps TRBD2 (7 bases). Germline values: CDR1 SGHRS, CDR2 YFSETQ. This CDR3 region has 15 residues. Deletions cut 6 bases from V and 5 bases from J, with 18 bases between. The CDR3 nucleotides are TGCGCCAGCAACACGGGGGCGGGAGAAAACAATGAGCAGTTCTTC. Translating gives CASNTGAGENNEQFF.

The chain employs TRBV27 and TRBJ2-7; weak D call: TRBD2 (6 bases). Germline V lookup: CDR1 MNHEY, CDR2 SMNVEV (reference sequence). V gave up 2 bases and J gave up 4 bases, with 12 bases separating them. CDR3 length equals 14 residues. CDR3 sequence: CASSLRGNTYEQYF. CDR3 in DNA: TGTGCCAGCAGTTTACGGGGGAACACATACGAGCAGTACTTC.

The rearrangement links TRBV6-1 to TRBJ2-3; 10 nucleotides line up with TRBD2. V trimming: 2 bases; J trimming: 5 bases; junction bases outside the gene matches: 4. This CDR3 is built from 15 residues. The germline CDR1 and CDR2 sequences are MNHNS and SASEGT. This CDR3 reads CASSELAGEIDTQYF. The CDR3 DNA sequence: TGTGCCAGCAGTGAACTAGCGGGAGAGATAGATACGCAGTATTTT.

The chain combines TRBV19 with TRBJ1-6; unclear D gene. The CDR3 contains 14 residues. The germline V gene has CDR1 LNHDA and CDR2 SQIVND (reference sequence). With 6 bases removed from V and 4 bases from J, the gap between germline ends came to 10 bases. The CDR3 here is CASRISQYNSPLHF. For the CDR3, the DNA is TGTGCCAGTAGAATAAGCCAATATAATTCACCCCTCCACTTT.

V is TRBV4-1 and J is TRBJ2-3; 9 bases are a match to TRBD1. V lost 3 bases to trimming and J lost 4 bases; unmatched junction nucleotides: 8. CDR1 is MGHRA and CDR2 is YSYEKL in the germline V gene. The CDR3 runs to 16 residues. The CDR3 DNA follows: TGCGCCAGCAGCCAGACCGGGACAGGGCTGTCAGATACGCAGTATTTT. Residues: CASSQTGTGLSDTQYF.

V is TRBV28 and J is TRBJ1-2, with 7 nucleotides matching TRBD1. Germline V gene data show CDR1 as MDHEN and CDR2 as SYDVKM. CDR3 size: 13 residues. The junction had 4 bases not matched to a gene; V was cut back by 6 bases and J by 3 bases. The CDR3 sequence is CASSRGTDYGYTF. The CDR3 DNA is TGTGCCAGCAGCAGAGGGACAGACTATGGCTACACCTTC.

The V call is TRBV11-3, the J call TRBJ2-1, with TRBD2 matching over 9 bases. J gave up 9 bases and V 1 base, and 10 bases lay outside the gene matches. The CDR3 has 16 amino acids. CDR1 is SGHNT, CDR2 YENEEA, per germline. The CDR3 DNA reads as TGTGCCAGCAGCTTAGTGGGCGGGAGGGCCCTCGGTGAGCAGTTCTTC. This gives the protein CASSLVGGRALGEQFF.

This chain links TRBV28 with TRBJ1-1; 7 bases map to TRBD1. The V gene's germline CDR1 is MDHEN and CDR2 SYDVKM. The CDR3 runs to 21 residues. Trimming took 4 bases from V and 0 from J; bases not matched to a gene: 23. The CDR3 loop is CASSSPTNPPDRFYVNTEAFF. In nucleotides, the CDR3 is TGTGCCAGCAGTTCCCCGACTAACCCCCCGGACAGGTTTTACGTGAACACTGAAGCTTTCTTT.

In DNA, the CDR3 is TGTGCCAGCAGCCCGGCCCCCGGGGCTTTCTTT. This gives the protein CASSPAPGAFF. The genes are TRBV7-9 and TRBJ1-1; D gene ambiguous. Trimming shortened V by 5 bases and J by 11 bases, and 12 bases separated the two germline ends. Per germline, CDR1 SEHNR and CDR2 FQNEAQ (reference sequence). The CDR3 loop spans 11 amino acids.

Worth noting for this clone: One end of the junction fails to match germline, which may point to a read error. Other DNA sequences in the same sample also yield this CDR3. The CDR3 nucleotides are TGCGCTAGCAGCCCCCTGAGGGACAGGGATGAGCAGTTCTTC. This codes for CASSPLRDRDEQFF. This chain uses TRBV4-1 with TRBJ2-1; the match to TRBD1 covers 9 bases. Germline-derived CDR1 and CDR2 are MGHRA and YSYEKL. The CDR3 is made up of 14 amino acids.

The rearrangement links TRBV29-1 to TRBJ2-5; 9 bases align to TRBD2. J lost 2 bases, V lost 6 bases, and 10 bases had no gene match. CDR1 is SQVTM and CDR2 is ANQGSEA in the germline V gene. The CDR3 contains 15 residues. The CDR3 sequence: CSVKPNSGRQETQYF. The CDR3 DNA reads TGCAGCGTGAAACCTAATAGCGGGAGACAAGAGACCCAGTACTTC. Full variable domain (rest looked up from reference TRBV29-1 and TRBJ2-5): SAVISQKPSRDICQRGTSLTIQCQVDSQVTMMFWYRQQPGQSLTLIATANQGSEATYESGFVIDKFPISRPNLTFSTLTVSNMSPEDSSIYLCSVKPNSGRQETQYFGPGTRLLVL.

As for this clone: Other DNA sequences within the sample encode an identical CDR3. The CDR3 DNA reads TGTGCCTGGAGTGTACGACAGACCCAAGAGACCCAGTACTTC. It is translated as CAWSVRQTQETQYF. The chain couples TRBV30 to TRBJ2-5, with D tentatively TRBD1 (5 bases). Germline CDR1 GTSNPN, CDR2 SVGIG (reference sequence). The V and J ends lost 0 bases and 1 base respectively, with 9 bases between them. The CDR3 loop spans 14 amino acids.

This chain connects TRBV2 to TRBJ1-2; the match to TRBD1 covers 7 bases. Germline CDR1 and CDR2: SNHLY and FYNNEI. After removal of 5 bases from V and 5 bases from J, the junction contained 2 bases not matched to a gene. This CDR3 has 12 amino acids. CDR3 coding DNA: TGTGCCAGCAGTCAGGGGGAGTATGGCTACACCTTC. Amino acids: CASSQGEYGYTF.

The chain carries TRBV6-4 and TRBJ2-1; 11 bases match TRBD2. With V trimmed by 3 bases and J by 4 bases, 2 bases remained unmatched. Per the germline V gene, CDR1 is MRHNA and CDR2 is SNTAGT. The length of the CDR3 is 15 residues. Here the CDR3 reads CASSEGTSGYNEQFF. DNA of the CDR3: TGTGCCAGCAGTGAAGGGACTAGCGGTTACAATGAGCAGTTCTTC.